Reported below is one TCR beta chain. These data come from a study of shared clonotypes between healthy human individuals. Unsorted PBMC samples were amplified in replicate PCRs containing 300 ng DNA, some 30,000 T cell genomes. With ten immunoSEQ deep assay plates, unsorted PBMC DNA underwent sequencing. Measured with immunoSEQ multiplex PCR; TCRdb has only the in-frame clones, and not every one. The sample has about 470,000 clones; more than 75% are singletons. The CDR3 runs 15 residues. V dropped 5 bases and J dropped 4; count of bases not matched to a gene: 11. Germline V gene data show CDR1 as SNHLY and CDR2 as FYNNEI. All donors qualified as healthy HIV-negative adults and had experienced no recent acute infections or vaccinations.

The chain employs TRBV2 and TRBJ2-7; 7 bases align to TRBD1. The sample was PBMCs. The clonotype was recovered from a middle-aged woman in good health. Some clones in this sample may be carry-over from other donors' samples. DNA of the CDR3: TGTGCCAGCAGTCCCATCCCGGGACAGCCTTACGAGCAGTACTTC. Translating gives CASSPIPGQPYEQYF.